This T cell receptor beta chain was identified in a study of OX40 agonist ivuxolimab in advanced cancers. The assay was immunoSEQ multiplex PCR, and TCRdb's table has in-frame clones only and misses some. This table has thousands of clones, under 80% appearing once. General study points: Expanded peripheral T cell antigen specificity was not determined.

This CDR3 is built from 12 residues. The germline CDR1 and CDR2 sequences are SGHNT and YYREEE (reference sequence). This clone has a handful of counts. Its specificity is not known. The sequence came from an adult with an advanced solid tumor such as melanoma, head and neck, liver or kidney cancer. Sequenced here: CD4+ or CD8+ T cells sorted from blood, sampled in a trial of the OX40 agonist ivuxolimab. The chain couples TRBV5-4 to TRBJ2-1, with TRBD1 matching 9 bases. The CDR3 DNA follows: TGTGGATACAGGGGGCTTCCCAATGAGCAGTTCTTC. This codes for CGYRGLPNEQFF.